The present T cell receptor (beta chain) was sequenced within a study of cytomegalovirus exposure and HLA in healthy donors. Study observations and caveats: As confirmed in vitro, a few CMV-associated chains were specific for CMV antigens. It was assumed in the presence/absence analyses that sequencing depth was roughly uniform across donors.

Comments on this clone: Its antigen is unknown.

The PCR had 60 Vbeta and 13 Jbeta primers. Produced via immunoSEQ multiplex PCR; TCRdb's table is partial and in-frame only. This table has around 95,000 clones, around 86% appearing once. Whereas donors were nominally healthy upon sampling, unrecorded immune exposures were probable. CDR1 is SQVTM, CDR2 ANQGSEA, per germline. With 8 bases removed from V and 3 bases from J, the gap between germline ends came to 14 bases. The CDR3 contains 12 residues. The chain is built from TRBV29-1 and TRBJ2-7; TRBD1 might be the D (6 bases). Sequencing used PBMCs. The receptor was isolated from a female donor in good health and CMV-seropositive. CDR3 residues: CSCLDSRYEQYF. CDR3 nucleotide sequence: TGCAGCTGCTTGGACAGTCGCTACGAGCAGTACTTC.